Listed below are T cell receptor beta chains from one sample, sequenced in a study of blood T cell repertoires in COVID-19. Clones were read by immunoSEQ multiplex PCR, and TCRdb kept only the in-frame ones, dropping some. Here the sample spans hundreds of thousands of clones, about nine tenths being singletons. The sequencing sample was made of peripheral blood. These receptors came from a woman younger than 45 with COVID-19, enrolled during active disease. Both conserved end residues are part of each CDR3. D genes are given only for firm matches. For some rows the clone size is stated as once, few or many, or as a class when expanded; others skip it.

d_call	j_call	clone_size	v_call	cdr3_aa	cdr3_nt
TRBD2	TRBJ2-2	-	TRBV3-1/TRBV3-2	CASSQMVTSGTGELFF	TGTGCCAGCAGCCAAATGGTAACTAGCGGCACCGGGGAGCTGTTTTTT
-	TRBJ2-7	-	TRBV18	CASSPPSSYEQYF	TGTGCCAGCTCACCACCTTCATCCTACGAGCAGTACTTC
TRBD1	TRBJ1-1	-	TRBV9	CASSVTGEGTEAFF	TGTGCCAGCAGCGTGACAGGGGAGGGCACTGAAGCTTTCTTT
TRBD1	TRBJ1-5	once	TRBV28	CASSLRQGANQPQHF	TGTGCCAGCAGTTTACGACAGGGGGCTAATCAGCCCCAGCATTTT
-	TRBJ1-2	few	TRBV5-6	CASGRNINYGYTF	TGTGCCAGCGGCCGCAATATAAACTATGGCTACACCTTC
TRBD2	TRBJ2-1	-	TRBV7-9	CATARGGVRNEQFF	TGTGCCACCGCCCGGGGGGGGGTCCGAAATGAGCAGTTCTTC
-	TRBJ2-7	-	TRBV5-1	CASSSPGPYEQYF	TGCGCCAGCAGTTCCCCAGGGCCCTACGAGCAGTACTTC
-	TRBJ1-1	-	TRBV6-5	CASSYRVNTEAFF	TGTGCCAGCAGTTACCGGGTGAACACTGAAGCTTTCTTT
TRBD2	TRBJ2-1	-	TRBV27	CASSPGLVSSYNEQFF	TGTGCCAGCAGTCCGGGACTAGTGTCTTCCTACAATGAGCAGTTCTTC
-	TRBJ2-5	-	TRBV3-1/TRBV3-2	CASSPDWYQETQYF	TGTGCCAGCAGCCCGGACTGGTACCAAGAGACCCAGTACTTC
-	TRBJ2-5	-	TRBV2	CASSEMRQETQYF	TGTGCCAGCAGTGAGATGAGACAAGAGACCCAGTACTTC
TRBD1	TRBJ2-7	-	TRBV7-8	CALRAGGHEQYF	TGTGCCCTCAGGGCAGGGGGACACGAGCAGTACTTC
-	TRBJ1-5	-	TRBV28	CASSPDPGPPIQPQHF	TGTGCCAGCAGCCCAGACCCAGGGCCCCCCATCCAGCCCCAGCATTTT
-	TRBJ1-4	-	TRBV10-3	CAISGVGEAEKLFF	TGTGCCATCAGTGGAGTGGGAGAGGCTGAAAAACTGTTTTTT
TRBD1	TRBJ2-2	-	TRBV28	CASSPPGQGSGELFF	TGTGCCAGCAGCCCACCGGGACAGGGTAGCGGGGAGCTGTTTTTT
-	TRBJ2-7	-	TRBV4-1	CASSQVYREGYEQYF	TGCGCCAGCAGCCAAGTCTACAGGGAGGGTTACGAGCAGTACTTC
-	TRBJ2-2	-	TRBV24-1	CALLVTGVTGELFF	TGTGCCCTACTGGTGACGGGTGTCACCGGGGAGCTGTTTTTT
TRBD1	TRBJ1-5	-	TRBV24-1	CATGPGQGEGGGQPQHF	TGTGCCACCGGCCCCGGACAGGGCGAGGGAGGAGGTCAGCCCCAGCATTTT
-	TRBJ2-7	-	TRBV28	CASSFRGLTYEQYF	TGTGCCAGCAGTTTCAGGGGCTTGACCTACGAGCAGTACTTC
-	TRBJ2-1	-	TRBV5-8	CASSLGGVAQFF	TGTGCCAGCAGCTTGGGGGGGGTGGCGCAGTTCTTC
TRBD1	TRBJ2-3	once	TRBV2	CASSGQGVGTQYF	TGTGCCAGCAGCGGACAGGGGGTGGGTACGCAGTATTTT
TRBD1	TRBJ2-2	-	TRBV7-9	CASSEQGAPEGTGELFF	TGTGCCAGCAGCGAACAGGGGGCCCCAGAGGGGACCGGGGAGCTGTTTTTT
TRBD1	TRBJ2-5	-	TRBV18	CASSATGGQETQYF	TGTGCCAGCTCCGCGACAGGGGGACAAGAGACCCAGTACTTC
-	TRBJ1-2	-	TRBV5-8	CASSLKLSGSYGYTF	TGTGCCAGCAGCTTGAAGCTCTCCGGGAGCTATGGCTACACCTTC
TRBD1	TRBJ1-6	few	TRBV5-1	CASSRTWTGAGSPLHF	TGCGCCAGCAGCAGGACCTGGACAGGGGCGGGTTCACCCCTCCACTTT
-	TRBJ2-5	-	TRBV5-1	CASTLLTGTETQYF	TGCGCCAGCACCCTATTAACAGGGACCGAGACCCAGTACTTC
-	TRBJ1-2	-	TRBV7-9	CASSSDTSPNYGYTF	TGTGCCAGCAGCTCAGACACATCCCCGAACTATGGCTACACCTTC
-	TRBJ2-1	-	TRBV3-1/TRBV3-2	CASSQDLPGVRDEQFF	TGTGCCAGCAGCCAAGATTTGCCAGGGGTCAGGGATGAGCAGTTCTTC
-	TRBJ2-3	-	TRBV6-5	CASSYWPGPDTQYF	TGTGCCAGCAGTTACTGGCCAGGGCCAGATACGCAGTATTTT
-	TRBJ1-5	few	TRBV7-7	CALTRAGGNQPQHF	TGTGCCCTTACCCGGGCAGGGGGCAATCAGCCCCAGCATTTT
TRBD2	TRBJ2-1	-	TRBV27	CASNTFGGEGDYKAYNEQFF	TGTGCCAGCAATACCTTCGGGGGGGAGGGAGATTATAAGGCCTACAATGAGCAGTTCTTC
-	TRBJ2-2	-	TRBV6-2/TRBV6-3	CASSGGLGTGELFF	TGTGCCAGCAGTGGGGGCCTTGGCACCGGGGAGCTGTTTTTT
-	TRBJ2-5	-	TRBV4-2	CASSQRRQATQETQYF	TGTGCCAGCAGCCAAAGACGACAGGCTACACAAGAGACCCAGTACTTC
-	TRBJ2-3	-	TRBV27	CASSSPGNTQYF	TGTGCCAGCAGTTCCCCGGGGAATACGCAGTATTTT
TRBD2	TRBJ2-1	-	TRBV7-2	CASSLGMLAGGGNEQFF	TGTGCCAGCAGCTTAGGTATGCTAGCGGGGGGAGGAAATGAGCAGTTCTTC
-	TRBJ1-3	-	TRBV29-1	CSVEDPGDGNTIYF	TGCAGCGTTGAAGATCCAGGGGATGGAAACACCATATATTTT
-	TRBJ1-2	-	TRBV5-1	CASSLDAGDYGYTF	TGCGCCAGCAGCTTGGATGCAGGGGACTATGGCTACACCTTC
TRBD1	TRBJ1-1	-	TRBV12-3/TRBV12-4	CASSRTGEAFF	TGTGCCAGCAGCCGGACAGGGGAGGCTTTCTTT
-	TRBJ1-4	-	TRBV24-1	CATSRATNEKLFF	TGTGCCACCAGTCGGGCAACTAATGAAAAACTGTTTTTT
-	TRBJ2-1	-	TRBV19	CASSIDRTTTYNEQFF	TGTGCCAGTAGTATAGATCGCACTACGACCTACAATGAGCAGTTCTTC
-	TRBJ1-1	-	TRBV7-9	CASSTGGRDTEAFF	TGTGCCAGCAGCACGGGAGGGAGGGACACTGAAGCTTTCTTT